This TCR beta chain was profiled in a study of Graves' ophthalmopathy and Graves' hyperthyroidism. Using RNA transcripts, the TCR beta CDR3 regions were amplified. Following a first-round RT-PCR that used HTBI primers, a second-round multiplex PCR was carried out. TCRdb analysed the multiplex PCR reads with MiXCR anew, one entry per CDR3 protein. This table holds fewer than 600,000 distinct CDR3 sequences, approximately 14% found once. This clonotype was observed many times. Trimming pared 5 bases from V and 3 bases from J, leaving 16 bases between. Germline-derived CDR1 and CDR2 are LGHNT and FRNRAP. This CDR3 has 15 residues.

The chain recombines TRBV12-5 with TRBJ1-2; no clear D gene. This TCR was recovered from a woman aged 30 to 39 with Graves' ophthalmopathy. Sequenced input: blood. CDR3 protein: CASGQTRTRDYGYTF. In DNA form, the CDR3 reads TGTGCTAGTGGTCAAACCCGGACGCGGGACTATGGCTACACCTTC.